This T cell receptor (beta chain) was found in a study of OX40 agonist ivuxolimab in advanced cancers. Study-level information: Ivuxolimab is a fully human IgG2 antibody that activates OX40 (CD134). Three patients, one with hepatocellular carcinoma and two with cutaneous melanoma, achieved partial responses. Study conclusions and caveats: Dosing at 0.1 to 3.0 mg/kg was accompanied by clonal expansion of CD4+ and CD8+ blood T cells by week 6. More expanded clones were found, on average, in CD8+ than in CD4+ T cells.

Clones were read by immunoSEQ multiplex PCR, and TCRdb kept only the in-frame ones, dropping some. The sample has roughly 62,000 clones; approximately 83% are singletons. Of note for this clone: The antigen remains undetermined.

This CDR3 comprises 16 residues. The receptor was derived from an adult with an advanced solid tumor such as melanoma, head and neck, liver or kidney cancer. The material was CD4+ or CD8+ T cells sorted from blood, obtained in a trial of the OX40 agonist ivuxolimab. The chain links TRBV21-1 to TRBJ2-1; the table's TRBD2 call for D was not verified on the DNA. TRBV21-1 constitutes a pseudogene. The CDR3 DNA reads TGTGCCAGCAGCAAAGCGCTTCGCGGGGACTACAATGAGCAGTTCTTC. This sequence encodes CASSKALRGDYNEQFF.